This T cell receptor (beta chain) was retrieved from a study of blood T cell repertoires in COVID-19. Study-wide background: The United States, Italy and Spain were the sources of the acute and convalescent COVID-19 samples. The cDNA or gDNA used as material had been derived from T cells, B-cell-depleted T cells, or PBMCs.

Authors' data handling: Scientists estimated how many nucleated cells there were by amplifying reference gene primers. The assay was immunoSEQ multiplex PCR, and TCRdb's table has in-frame clones only and misses some. V and J calls and clone size are as listed in that table; D and trimming were resolved from the DNA. The sample yields around 79,000 clones, about 89% seen once. The TCR sequence derives from a man between 70 and 80 years old with active or convalescent COVID-19. Sequenced sample: peripheral blood.

CDR3 sequence (DNA): TGCGCCAGCACCCGGGGAGGACGGGAGGGCAGGGCCTACGAGCAGTACTTC. Residues: CASTRGGREGRAYEQYF. This rearrangement joins TRBV5-1 to TRBJ2-7, with 8 positions matching TRBD2. CDR3 size: 17 residues. Losses at the gene ends were 6 bases for V and 2 bases for J; bases not matched to a gene: 16. CDR1 is SGHRS and CDR2 is YFSETQ in the germline V gene.